The 11 T cell receptor beta chains given below trace back to one sample, sequenced in a study of cytomegalovirus exposure and HLA in healthy donors. Repertoires were generated with immunoSEQ multiplex PCR, while TCRdb's copy carries only in-frame clones and drops some. Among 200,000 to 250,000 clones listed, roughly 84% were seen once. Material: PBMCs. The receptors come from a young woman in good health and CMV-seropositive.

The CDR3 bases are TGTGCCAGCAGCTTAGATGTTGGGGACAGGGGTTGGTACGAGCAGTACTTC. Translated, it gives CASSLDVGDRGWYEQYF. The rearrangement uses TRBV7-2 and TRBJ2-7; 10 bases are a match to TRBD1. V was pared by 1 base and J by 4 bases, with 10 bases of the junction left unmatched. This CDR3 has 17 amino acids. Germline V gene data show CDR1 as SGHTA and CDR2 as FQGNSA.

The chain recombines TRBV10-3 with TRBJ2-7, with a tentative D call TRBD2 (5 bases). V lost 6 bases to trimming and J lost 6 bases, with 15 bases between them. This CDR3 spans 13 amino acids. From germline, CDR1 is ENHRY and CDR2 SYGVKD. CDR3 DNA sequence: TGTGCCATCAGCTTCGTGGACTCCACCGAGCAGTACTTC. This translates into CAISFVDSTEQYF.

This clone has only a few counts. The chain joins TRBV28 to TRBJ2-7; D may be TRBD1 (5 bases). V dropped 10 bases and J dropped 2 bases, with 18 bases sitting between them. Germline-derived CDR1 and CDR2 are MDHEN and SYDVKM. CDR3 size: 14 residues. The CDR3 nucleotides are TGTGCCACCTACAATGCGGACACCACCTACGAGCAGTACTTC. Translating it yields CATYNADTTYEQYF.

The rearrangement joins TRBV30 to TRBJ1-5; 8 bases align to TRBD1. CDR3 length: 12 amino acids. Germline CDR1 GTSNPN, CDR2 SVGIG (reference sequence). With V trimmed by 6 bases and J by 4 bases, 2 bases remained unmatched. Here the CDR3 reads CACTGGNQPQHF. The CDR3 bases are TGTGCCTGCACAGGGGGAAATCAGCCCCAGCATTTT.

A remark on this clone: Just one base apart from a much larger clone, this may be a read error. The J gene is TRBJ1-2, the V gene TRBV7-9; 8 positions agree with TRBD1. This CDR3 is 16 amino acids long. Germline CDR1 reads SEHNR; CDR2 reads FQNEAQ (reference sequence). The CDR3 DNA sequence: TGTGCCGGCAGCTTAGACCTTGGGACAGGTCTGTATGGCTACACCTTC. It encodes CAGSLDLGTGLYGYTF.

V and J are TRBV4-1 and TRBJ2-5; 11 bases map to TRBD2. CDR1 and CDR2 from the germline V gene are MGHRA and YSYEKL. After removal of 0 bases from V and 2 bases from J, the junction contained 8 bases not matched to a gene. The CDR3 is 18 residues long. CDR3 coding DNA: TGCGCCAGCAGCCAAGAACTAGCGGGAGAAAGCCGACAAGAGACCCAGTACTTC. This translates into CASSQELAGESRQETQYF.

This sequence joins TRBV27 and TRBJ1-4, with D perhaps TRBD1 (5 bases). This CDR3 is 15 amino acids long. V shed 0 bases and J shed 8 bases, with 13 bases lying between them. In germline, CDR1 is MNHEY, CDR2 SMNVEV (reference sequence). CDR3: CASSLSGAVGEKLFF. The DNA of the CDR3 is TGTGCCAGCAGTTTATCAGGGGCGGTGGGGGAAAAACTGTTTTTT.

This clone has a count of ten or more. In DNA form, the CDR3 reads TGTGCCAGCAGCCTCACACAGGGTCAGCCCCAGCATTTT. Translation gives CASSLTQGQPQHF. V and J are TRBV7-7 and TRBJ1-5, with a possible D match to TRBD1 (6 bases). Trimming cost V 5 bases and J 6 bases, with 11 bases left between them. The germline gives CDR1 SSHAT, CDR2 FNYEAQ (reference sequence). The CDR3 loop spans 13 amino acids.

The genes are TRBV5-1 and TRBJ1-4, with 7 bases matching TRBD1. The V segment lost 4 bases and the J segment 0 bases; nucleotides outside the gene matches: 0. This CDR3 comprises 14 residues. Germline CDR1 and CDR2: SGHRS and YFSETQ. CDR3 residues: CASSGTATNEKLFF. In DNA, the CDR3 is TGCGCCAGCAGCGGGACAGCAACTAATGAAAAACTGTTTTTT.

This rearrangement joins TRBV7-8 to TRBJ2-7, with D hard to call. There are 17 residues in the CDR3. From germline, CDR1 is SGHVS and CDR2 FQNEAQ. Trimming cost V 4 bases and J 3 bases, with 22 bases left between them. The CDR3 region is CASSSVEIASLLYEQYF. The CDR3 DNA reads as TGTGCCAGCAGCTCCGTGGAAATAGCCTCCCTCCTCTACGAGCAGTACTTC.

This clone was seen a few times. The J gene is TRBJ2-1, the V gene TRBV6-1; TRBD2 is a possible D gene (6 bases). Trimming removed 2 bases from V and 6 bases from J, with 11 bases in between. This CDR3 spans 14 amino acids. Germline values: CDR1 MNHNS, CDR2 SASEGT. The CDR3, as DNA: TGTGCCAGCAGTGAAAAGCGGGCCCGCAATGAGCAGTTCTTC. It is translated as CASSEKRARNEQFF.